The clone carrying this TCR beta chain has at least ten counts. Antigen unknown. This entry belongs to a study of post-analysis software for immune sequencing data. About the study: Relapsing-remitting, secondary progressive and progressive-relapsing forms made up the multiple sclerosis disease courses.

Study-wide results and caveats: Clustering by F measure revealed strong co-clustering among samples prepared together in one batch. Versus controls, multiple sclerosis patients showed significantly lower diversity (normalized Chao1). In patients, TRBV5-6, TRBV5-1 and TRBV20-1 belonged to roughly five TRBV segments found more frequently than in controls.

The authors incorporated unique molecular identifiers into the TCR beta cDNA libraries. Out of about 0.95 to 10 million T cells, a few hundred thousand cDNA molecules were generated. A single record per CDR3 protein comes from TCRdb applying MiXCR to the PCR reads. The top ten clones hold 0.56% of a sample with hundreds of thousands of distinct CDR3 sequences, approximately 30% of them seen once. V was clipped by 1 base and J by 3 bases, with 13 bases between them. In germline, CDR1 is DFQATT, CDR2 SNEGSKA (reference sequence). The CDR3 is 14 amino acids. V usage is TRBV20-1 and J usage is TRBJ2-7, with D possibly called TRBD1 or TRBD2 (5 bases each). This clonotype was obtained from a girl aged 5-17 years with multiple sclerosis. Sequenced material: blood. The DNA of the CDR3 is TGCAGTGCTAGAGGAGGCAGGGACCACTACGAGCAGTACTTC. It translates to CSARGGRDHYEQYF.